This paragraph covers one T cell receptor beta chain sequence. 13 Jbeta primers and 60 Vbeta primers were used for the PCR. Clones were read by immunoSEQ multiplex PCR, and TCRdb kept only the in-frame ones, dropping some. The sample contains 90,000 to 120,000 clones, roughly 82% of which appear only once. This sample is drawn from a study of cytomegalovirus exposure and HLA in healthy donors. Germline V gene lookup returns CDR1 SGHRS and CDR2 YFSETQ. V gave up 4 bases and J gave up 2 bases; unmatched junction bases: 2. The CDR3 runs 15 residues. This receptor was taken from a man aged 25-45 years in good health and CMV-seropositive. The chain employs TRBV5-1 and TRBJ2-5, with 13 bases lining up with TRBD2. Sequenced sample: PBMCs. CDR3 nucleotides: TGCGCCAGCAGCGCGACTAGCGGGGGGCAAGAGACCCAGTACTTC. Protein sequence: CASSATSGGQETQYF.